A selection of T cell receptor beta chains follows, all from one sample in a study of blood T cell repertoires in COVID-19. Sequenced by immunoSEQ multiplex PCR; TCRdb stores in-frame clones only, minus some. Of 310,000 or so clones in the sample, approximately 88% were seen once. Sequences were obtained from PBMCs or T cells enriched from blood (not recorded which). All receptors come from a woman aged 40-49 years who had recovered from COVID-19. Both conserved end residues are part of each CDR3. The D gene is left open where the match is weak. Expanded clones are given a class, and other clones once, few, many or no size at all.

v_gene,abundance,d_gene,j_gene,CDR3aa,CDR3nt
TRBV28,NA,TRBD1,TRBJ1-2,CASKGAGGGSLYGYTF,TGTGCCAGCAAGGGGGCCGGGGGTGGTAGTCTCTATGGCTACACCTTC
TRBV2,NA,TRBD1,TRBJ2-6,CASSNRGAGANVLTF,TGTGCCAGCAGCAACAGGGGTGCGGGGGCCAACGTCCTGACTTTC
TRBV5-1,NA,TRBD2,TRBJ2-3,CASTTSGGVPDTQYF,TGCGCCAGCACCACCTCCGGGGGGGTCCCAGATACGCAGTATTTT
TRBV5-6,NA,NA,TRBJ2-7,CASSLQRRAGGEQYF,TGTGCCAGCAGCCTCCAGAGGAGGGCCGGGGGAGAGCAGTACTTC
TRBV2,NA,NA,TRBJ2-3,CASSEGTGRSWDTQYF,TGTGCCAGCAGTGAAGGGACGGGAAGGTCTTGGGATACGCAGTATTTT
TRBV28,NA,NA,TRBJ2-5,CASSSPVRGAKTQYF,TGTGCCAGCAGTTCCCCGGTTCGGGGAGCTAAGACCCAGTACTTC
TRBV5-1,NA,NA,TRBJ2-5,CASSLGQTQETQYF,TGCGCCAGCAGCTTGGGACAGACCCAAGAGACCCAGTACTTC
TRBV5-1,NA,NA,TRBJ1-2,CASSLATGTYGYTF,TGCGCCAGCAGCTTGGCTACAGGTACCTATGGCTACACCTTC
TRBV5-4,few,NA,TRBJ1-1,CASSLGTVGGEAFF,TGTGCCAGCAGCTTGGGCACCGTGGGGGGGGAAGCTTTCTTT
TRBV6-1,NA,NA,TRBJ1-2,CASSERGRGIGYTF,TGTGCCAGCAGTGAAAGGGGCAGGGGTATTGGCTACACCTTC
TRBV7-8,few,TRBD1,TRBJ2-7,CASSLRQGDPQYF,TGTGCCAGCAGCTTAAGACAGGGGGATCCCCAGTACTTC
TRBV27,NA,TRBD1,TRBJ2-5,CASRQGAETQYF,TGTGCCAGCAGACAGGGGGCGGAGACCCAGTACTTC
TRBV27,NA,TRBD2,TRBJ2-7,CASSRDLRGAINYEQYF,TGTGCCAGCAGCCGAGATCTGCGGGGGGCAATAAACTACGAGCAGTACTTC
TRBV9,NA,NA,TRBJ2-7,CASSVGAKGHEQYF,TGTGCCAGCAGCGTAGGGGCGAAAGGCCACGAGCAGTACTTC